The T cell receptor beta chain described here comes from a study of blood T cell repertoires in COVID-19. Overall study: T cells, B-cell-depleted T cells, or PBMCs supplied cDNA or gDNA.

Cohort assignment relied on participant-reported clinical history. Donors of Cohort 3 who recovered were those that had two negative PCRs, clearance, or symptom resolution. Germline loops: CDR1 MNHEY, CDR2 SVGAGI. V lost 5 bases and J 2 bases, leaving 10 bases between the germline ends. The CDR3 is 14 residues long. Per the original methods: How many nucleated cells were present was estimated from reference gene primer amplification. Assay used: immunoSEQ multiplex PCR; TCRdb lists only in-frame clones, some missing. D and trimming come from the DNA, and the V and J calls and clone size come from that table. The sample gives almost 250,000 clones, around 89% of which show up once; 4.1% is in the top ten. This clone was detected ten times or more.

Sample: PBMCs or T cells enriched from blood (not recorded which). V is TRBV6-5 and J is TRBJ1-5; D possibly corresponds to TRBD1 (5 bases). The clonotype originates from a woman in her 30s who had recovered from COVID-19. The CDR3 region has the DNA TGTGCCAGCAGTCCTCCGGGGGGCAATCAGCCCCAGCATTTT. Translated, it gives CASSPPGGNQPQHF.